Listed below are T cell receptor beta chains from one sample, sequenced in a study of human T cells and chemical hapten exposure. TCRdb itself ran the RACE reads through MiXCR, one entry per CDR3 protein. The table includes about 190,000 distinct CDR3 sequences, around a quarter detected once. Here the sequenced sample was whole blood, taken in connection with sensitization to the hapten diphenylcyclopropenone (DPC). The receptor source for this set is a middle-aged woman with alopecia areata. Some clones in this sample may be carry-over from other donors' samples. Both conserved end residues are trimmed from each CDR3. Fields, in order: J gene, clone size, V gene, CDR3 protein. Not every row has a clone size; where given, it reads once, few, many or a size class.

>TRBJ2-1|NA|TRBV28
ASSLTGNNEQF
>TRBJ1-2|NA|TRBV28
ASSSGTGGRGYT
>TRBJ2-7|many|TRBV20-1
SARVHTVSYEQY
>TRBJ2-1|NA|TRBV12-3/TRBV12-4
ASSTRDFTYNEQF
>TRBJ2-7|few|TRBV28
ASSAGTANPYEQY
>TRBJ2-1|NA|TRBV20-1
SAHTPAGEVYNEQF
>TRBJ2-7|NA|TRBV6-5
ASSSGRASEQY
>TRBJ1-5|NA|TRBV20-1
SARKGQAYQPQH
>TRBJ2-1|NA|TRBV27
ARGGTENYNEQF
>TRBJ1-2|NA|TRBV6-2/TRBV6-3
ATDGTADKLYGYT
>TRBJ2-3|few|TRBV4-3
ASSQDYSDTQY